This note documents a single T cell receptor beta chain sequence. Its antigen is unknown. The input lacks base qualities; no much larger clone sits a single base away. The library was built by means of the immunoSEQ multiplex PCR assay. DNA from the CD4+ T cells that had been cultured and isolated underwent TCR beta CDR3 sequencing. As for how the authors treated the data: Non-productive TCR sequences were discarded, and reads were trimmed to the CDR3 region, with only CDR3s of 7 or more amino acids retained. Antigen-specific clonotypes were identified using the MANAFEST web app by comparison of expansion in peptide wells against reference cultures. To count as positive, a clone had to show expansion at FDR<0.05 compared with the reference and with all other wells, an odds ratio above 5, and a frequency above 0.1% in two replicate wells. Clonotypes significantly expanded in SARS-CoV-2 spike wells and in at least one common cold coronavirus spike condition were defined as cross-reactive. Using the stringdist R package, CDR3 similarity was measured by Levenshtein distance, and unrooted trees were constructed with ape in R 3.6.1. TCRdb holds this immuneACCESS table with in-frame rearrangements only. Some clones are missing; in checked studies, unresolved V genes explain under half, and the rest has no known cause. That table supplies the V and J calls and clone size; D and trimming were determined from the DNA. The sample records about 70,000 clones, about four fifths of which are singletons. 12% of the sample rests with the top ten.

The data were taken from a study of vaccination effects on CD4 cells after COVID-19 (dated by TCRdb to between 2021 and 2022). Background for the entire study: Each participant got two doses of an mRNA SARS-CoV-2 vaccine, either BNT162b2 or mRNA-1273. Cultures from other donors in the study were sequenced with the Oncomine TCR Beta short-read assay on an Illumina iSeq 100. A total of 10 COVID-19 convalescent patients and a few SARS-CoV-2-naive healthy vaccine recipients were included in the full study. SARS-CoV-2 spike-specific CD4+ TCR repertoires were compared before and after mRNA vaccination in COVID-19 convalescent patients and in infection-naive vaccine recipients. Overall study results and their limits: In healthy vaccine recipients, vaccine-induced clones were almost all SARS-CoV-2 mono-reactive, with only 1 of 255 cross-reactive with common cold coronaviruses. Marked clonal contraction was observed in both infection-induced and vaccine-induced clones at late post-vaccination timepoints, consistent with waning T cell responses. The study was limited by a small number of convalescent patients and lacked early post-infection timepoints.

In the ViraFEST assay, PBMC were stimulated with viral peptide pools, and TCR sequencing was then used to find antigen-specific CD4+ T cell clonotypes based on their expansion. After 10 days of culture, CD4+ T cells were isolated with the EasySep CD4+ T cell isolation kit. Healthy vaccine recipients had no prior SARS-CoV-2 infection, confirmed by negative nucleocapsid antibodies before and after vaccination. Some 2.2 million PBMC per well were cultured in IMDM with around 5.3% human AB serum, 10 IU/ml IL-2 and gentamicin, plus 10 ug/ml peptides. On days 3 and 7, half of the culture medium was replaced with fresh IL-2-containing medium. Unless noted otherwise, every peptide stimulation condition was grown in triplicate wells. PBMC were separated from whole blood using Ficoll-Paque Plus gradient centrifugation and were then either cryopreserved at -140C or used fresh. The overlapping peptide pools covered the spike proteins of SARS-CoV-2 and of the common cold coronaviruses HCoV-NL63, HCoV-OC43 and HCoV-229E. The QIAamp micro DNA kit was used to extract genomic DNA from the cultured CD4+ T cells.

From the cysteine through the phenylalanine, the CDR3 covers 17 amino acids. Only the CDR3 part of the read is kept: 51 bases, read in frame from the first base. Trimming at the junction amounts to 3 bases on V and 5 bases on J, and the germline ends lie 23 bases apart. The germline V gene provides CDR1 SGDLS and CDR2 YYNGEE. This TCR derives from a human donor who received a COVID-19 vaccine. This sample comprised CD4+ T cells from PBMCs cultured with SARS-CoV-2 spike peptides, obtained before COVID-19 vaccination. What this sample's cell subset or site label stands for: SARS-CoV-2 spike overlapping peptide pool stimulation. The receptor chain draws on TRBV9 and TRBJ1-2; TRBD1 is perhaps the D gene, given 6 matching bases. The nucleotide sequence is TGTGCCAGCAGCGGACCCCGTACGGGGGCTAACTTTTATGGCTACACCTTC. Translated, this gives CASSGPRTGANFYGYTF.